This T cell receptor (beta chain) is from a study of tumor and adjacent non-tumor tissue in lung cancer. Study at large: The cohort had roughly 11 adenocarcinoma, 2 squamous cell and 1 small cell patients. Samples averaged roughly 4.3 million productive TCRbeta reads each.

The template was RNA from unsorted bulk tissue. The normal lung tissue was taken more than 3 cm from the tumor edge. Study-level findings and limits: In normal lung, the top 100 clones were significantly more dominant than in tumor. Higher tumor TCR diversity was associated with shorter survival.

A modified ARM-PCR protocol with three rounds of nested PCR amplified TCRbeta. TCRdb called the multiplex PCR reads again in MiXCR, with one record for every CDR3 protein. The sample holds tens of thousands of distinct CDR3 sequences, around two thirds seen once. This CDR3 has 15 amino acids. The germline V gene encodes CDR1 SGHAT and CDR2 FQNNGV. About this clonotype itself: Its antigen is not known. At one boundary the junction diverges from the germline segment, which might be a read error.

The rearrangement links TRBV11-2 to TRBJ2-5, with D possibly being TRBD2 (5 bases). The TCR comes from a man aged 65 to 85 with non-small cell lung cancer. Specimen: distant non-tumor lung tissue. The CDR3 loop is CASSIERTNQETRYF. CDR3 sequence (DNA): TGTGCCAGCAGCATAGAGCGGACCAACCAAGAGACCCGGTACTTC.